What follows are 4 T cell receptor beta chains derived from one specimen sequenced in a study of blood T cell repertoires in COVID-19. The repertoire was sequenced with immunoSEQ multiplex PCR; TCRdb's copy has only in-frame clones and lacks some. The table records 90,000 to 120,000 clones, roughly nine tenths of them present only once. Sequenced input: peripheral blood. Source of these receptors: a woman older than 75 with acute or convalescent COVID-19.

J is TRBJ1-5 and V is TRBV6-5; D remains ambiguous. Trimming pared 8 bases from V and 1 base from J, leaving 18 bases between. The CDR3 is made up of 16 amino acids. From germline, CDR1 is MNHEY and CDR2 SVGAGI. This chain's CDR3 is CASRSGGGRSNQPQHF. DNA for the CDR3: TGTGCCAGCCGTTCGGGTGGTGGTCGGAGCAATCAGCCCCAGCATTTT.

This rearrangement joins TRBV27 to TRBJ2-7; D call uncertain. The CDR3 has 16 amino acids. Germline V gives CDR1 MNHEY, CDR2 SMNVEV (reference sequence). Trimming pared 3 bases from V and 2 bases from J, leaving 17 bases between. The CDR3 DNA reads TGTGCCAGCAGTTTTACCCTACCCCGCGATCCCTACGAGCAGTACTTC. This codes for CASSFTLPRDPYEQYF.

This chain joins TRBV2 and TRBJ2-7; a weak D match, TRBD1 (6 bases). This CDR3 has 13 residues. The germline V and J ends were trimmed by 8 bases and 4 bases, with 15 bases remaining between them. The germline gives CDR1 SNHLY, CDR2 FYNNEI. CDR3 sequence: CASHRDGTYEQYF. CDR3 bases: TGTGCCAGCCACCGGGACGGGACATACGAGCAGTACTTC.

J is TRBJ2-7 and V is TRBV7-9; a possible D gene is TRBD1 (6 bases). The CDR3 covers 14 residues. With 5 bases removed from V and 4 bases from J, the gap between germline ends came to 15 bases. CDR1 is SEHNR, CDR2 FQNEAQ, per germline (reference sequence). The DNA for the CDR3 is TGTGCCAGCAGCAATCCCGTACAGGGATACGAGCAGTACTTC. Amino acids: CASSNPVQGYEQYF.